This TCR beta chain appears in the sequencing data of a study of blood T cell repertoires in COVID-19. Turning to the study itself: Spain, Italy and the United States supplied samples that represented acute and convalescent COVID-19. The cDNA or gDNA used as material had been derived from T cells, B-cell-depleted T cells, or PBMCs.

V shed 4 bases, J shed 6 bases, and the junction held 10 bases outside the gene matches. The CDR3 extends over 15 amino acids. In germline, CDR1 is LNHDA, CDR2 SQIVND (reference sequence). The protocol was immunoSEQ multiplex PCR, while the TCRdb copy is restricted to in-frame clones and leaves out a portion. Of 110,000 to 150,000 clones listed, 75% to 85% are singletons. The rearrangement joins TRBV19 to TRBJ1-1, with 8 nucleotides matching TRBD1. Material: peripheral blood. The origin of this receptor is a man aged 65 to 85 who had recovered from COVID-19. The DNA of the CDR3 is TGTGCCAGTAGTACCCGACAGGGGAGGAGGGCTGAAGCTTTCTTT. Amino acids: CASSTRQGRRAEAFF.